The rows below give T cell receptor beta chains drawn from one sample of a study of regulatory T cells in long-lasting Graves disease. From the multiplex PCR reads, TCRdb called clonotypes with MiXCR, one entry per CDR3 protein. The table has some 470,000 distinct CDR3 sequences, 20% to 25% seen once. This specimen was peripheral blood mononuclear cells (PBMCs), taken when the disease was refractory, from a patient treated with antithyroid drugs. These receptors all come from a female donor with Graves disease. Each CDR3 is given without its conserved first and last residue. Some rows mark clone size as missing; the rest say once, few, many or name a class of expanded clone.

clone_size cdr3_length j_call v_call cdr3_aa
- 10 TRBJ2-1 TRBV9 ASSVPRTEQF
many 9 TRBJ1-2 TRBV28 ATHSHYGYT
many 13 TRBJ2-7 TRBV28 ASSSPGRPSYEQY
- 16 TRBJ1-2 TRBV11-2 ASSLEKEDRLLGYDYT
- 12 TRBJ1-1 TRBV20-1 SARDMRGNTEAF
many 14 TRBJ2-5 TRBV27 ASRLKTSGSQETQY
many 13 TRBJ1-5 TRBV28 ASSSVGRGDQPQH
few 12 TRBJ1-2 TRBV5-1 ASSQGGANYGYT
- 9 TRBJ1-1 TRBV30 AWTEGSEAF
- 14 TRBJ2-2 TRBV7-9 ASSSRWGAGTGELF
many 14 TRBJ1-5 TRBV27 ASSPGGQGPNQPQH
few 14 TRBJ2-5 TRBV13 ASSLGLSSIQETQY
many 8 TRBJ2-7 TRBV20-1 SARDEERY
- 13 TRBJ1-1 TRBV7-9 ASSQTGQGTSEAF
few 12 TRBJ2-7 TRBV28 ASSFSGQGNEQY
- 16 TRBJ2-2 TRBV5-1 ASSPGTYRFLNTGELF
- 12 TRBJ1-5 TRBV4-1 ASSQERGSQPQH
- 12 TRBJ2-7 TRBV20-1 SARAPGVPYEQY
- 14 TRBJ2-7 TRBV12-5 ASGLVLLGVSYEQY
many 12 TRBJ1-5 TRBV27 ASSSDSLDQPQH
- 14 TRBJ2-2 TRBV9 ASSEPGQTNTGELL
- 11 TRBJ2-5 TRBV4-1 ASSRGLEETQY
- 11 TRBJ1-2 TRBV29-1 SVAYGVDYGYT